Each of the 30 T cell receptor beta chains below was sequenced from the same sample in a study of post-analysis software for immune sequencing data. General study findings and limits: Patients used several TRBV segments, including TRBV5-6, TRBV5-1 and TRBV20-1, more often than controls.

These receptors' antigens are unknown. Tagging with unique molecular identifiers was a feature of the TCR beta cDNA libraries. Each CDR3 protein gets one entry after TCRdb re-called the PCR reads with MiXCR. The data show hundreds of thousands of distinct CDR3 sequences, around 40% seen once. Material: blood. Receptor source: a girl aged 10-17 years with multiple sclerosis.

The gene calls are TRBV15 and TRBJ2-7; D is undetermined. CDR3 length: 15 residues. V gave up 4 bases and J gave up 0 bases, with 13 bases separating them. Germline V gives CDR1 LNHNV, CDR2 YYDKDF (reference sequence). The CDR3 nucleotides are TGTGCCACCAGCACCCCTCAGAACCTCTCCTACGAGCAGTACGTC. Protein product: CATSTPQNLSYEQYV.

The CDR3, as DNA: TGTGCCAGCAGACCCGGCGGGAAGAACACTGAAGCTTTCTTT. It yields the protein CASRPGGKNTEAFF. V is TRBV28 and J is TRBJ1-1, with no clear D. The CDR3 length is 14 residues. V was trimmed by 6 bases and J by 1 base, leaving 12 bases between them. Germline V lookup: CDR1 MDHEN, CDR2 SYDVKM.

This clonotype showed up just a few times. The chain employs TRBV7-9 and TRBJ1-4; D gene uncertain. The germline gives CDR1 SEHNR, CDR2 FQNEAQ (reference sequence). V was clipped by 5 bases and J by 7 bases, with 20 bases between them. CDR3 length equals 16 residues. The CDR3 spells CASSHVTRVKSEKLFF. The CDR3 DNA sequence: TGTGCCAGCAGCCACGTCACCCGGGTTAAGAGTGAAAAACTGTTTTTT.

The rearrangement links TRBV9 to TRBJ2-7, with D perhaps matching TRBD1 or TRBD2 (6 bases each). The V end lost 0 bases, the J end lost 2 bases, and 12 bases lay between the germline ends. Looked up from germline, CDR1 is SGDLS and CDR2 is YYNGEE. The CDR3 has 15 amino acids. Here the CDR3 DNA reads TGTGCCAGCAGCGTAGACTCGGGGGCGGCCTACGAGCAGTACTTC. Amino acids: CASSVDSGAAYEQYF.

The V call is TRBV20-1, the J call TRBJ2-5, with 9 bases lining up with TRBD1. The ends lost 4 bases at V and 4 bases at J; junction bases unmatched: 4. This CDR3 region has 13 residues. The germline V gene encodes CDR1 DFQATT and CDR2 SNEGSKA (reference sequence). CDR3 in amino acids: CSAKQGARETQYF. CDR3 nucleotides: TGCAGTGCTAAACAGGGGGCTCGAGAGACCCAGTACTTC.

The chain combines TRBV27 with TRBJ1-4; TRBD1 matches 9 bases. Germline V gene sequence: CDR1 MNHEY, CDR2 SMNVEV (reference sequence). V lost 0 bases to trimming and J lost 8 bases; unmatched junction nucleotides: 4. This CDR3 contains 15 residues. CDR3 protein: CASSLSGTGPEKLFF. CDR3 sequence (DNA): TGTGCCAGCAGTTTATCAGGGACAGGGCCAGAAAAACTGTTTTTT.

This clonotype was seen more than once but under ten times. This chain uses TRBV24-1 with TRBJ2-1, with 7 bases lining up with TRBD2. The V and J ends lost 3 bases and 0 bases, in that order; junction bases with no gene match: 13. Germline V CDR1 and CDR2: KGHDR, SFDVKD. CDR3 length: 19 residues. CDR3 DNA sequence: TGTGCCACCAGTGATCGCGGTCCGACTAGCCGGAGCTCCTACAATGAGCAGTTCTTC. As protein: CATSDRGPTSRSSYNEQFF.

V usage is TRBV5-1 and J usage is TRBJ2-3, with 8 bases matching TRBD2. This CDR3 comprises 16 residues. CDR1 is SGHRS, CDR2 YFSETQ, per germline. V shed 1 base and J 3 bases; nucleotides not matched to a gene: 7. The CDR3, as DNA: TGCGCCAGCAGCTTGTTAGTAGCGGGGAATACAGATACGCAGTATTTT. This sequence encodes CASSLLVAGNTDTQYF.

The chain joins TRBV28 to TRBJ2-1, with D perhaps TRBD2 (5 bases). The CDR3 totals 15 residues. Trimming took off 4 bases at V and 4 bases at J, with 14 bases between the two ends. In germline, CDR1 is MDHEN, CDR2 SYDVKM. The CDR3 sequence is CASSWTEDKYNEQFF. CDR3 DNA: TGTGCCAGCAGTTGGACTGAAGACAAGTACAATGAGCAGTTCTTC.

This chain joins TRBV20-1 and TRBJ2-1; D is possibly TRBD2 (6 bases). Germline V lookup: CDR1 DFQATT, CDR2 SNEGSKA (reference sequence). The CDR3 has 13 residues. Trimming left V 3 bases short and J 3 bases short, with 9 bases between. The CDR3 DNA follows: TGCAGTGCTAGGGCGGGGAACTACAATGAGCAGTTCTTC. Residues: CSARAGNYNEQFF.

This clonotype has more than one count but fewer than ten. The CDR3 sequence: CASIYGTSGYNEQFF. As DNA, the CDR3 is TGTGCCAGCATTTACGGGACTAGCGGATACAATGAGCAGTTCTTC. V usage is TRBV12-3 or TRBV12-4 and J usage is TRBJ2-1; 11 bases fit TRBD2. J lost 4 bases, V lost 7 bases, and 6 bases had no gene match. The CDR3 is 15 residues long.

This chain connects TRBV12-3 or TRBV12-4 to TRBJ1-2; D uncertain. Trimming pared 8 bases from V and 3 bases from J, leaving 13 bases between. CDR3 length: 13 residues. DNA of the CDR3: TGTGCCAGCTCGCGGGGATGGGACTATGGCTACACCTTC. Translating it yields CASSRGWDYGYTF.

The chain uses TRBV20-1 and TRBJ2-1; 7 bases map to TRBD2. This CDR3 region has 15 residues. The V gene end was trimmed by 6 bases and the J gene end by 2 bases; junction bases not matched to a gene: 10. From germline, CDR1 is DFQATT and CDR2 SNEGSKA (reference sequence). The CDR3 here is CSAPPRGSTYNEQFF. The CDR3 coding sequence is TGCAGTGCGCCCCCGCGCGGGAGCACCTACAATGAGCAGTTCTTC.

This clonotype was observed a few times. The gene calls are TRBV20-1 and TRBJ2-7; D is undetermined. The V gene's germline CDR1 is DFQATT and CDR2 SNEGSKA (reference sequence). The CDR3 length is 12 residues. The V end was cut by 3 bases, the J end by 5 bases, with 11 bases between. Here the CDR3 DNA reads TGCAGTGCTAGGTACCTTCAGAACGAGCAGTACTTC. This codes for CSARYLQNEQYF.

V and J are TRBV5-1 and TRBJ2-1; no definite D call. This CDR3 region has 14 residues. In germline, CDR1 is SGHRS, CDR2 YFSETQ. V lost 0 bases, J lost 6 bases, and 10 bases lay in between. CDR3 in amino acids: CASSLEAASNEQFF. Written as DNA, the CDR3 is TGCGCCAGCAGCTTGGAGGCAGCCTCCAATGAGCAGTTCTTC.

This clonotype appeared a few times. The rearrangement links TRBV5-1 to TRBJ2-2, with D uncertain. Trimming removed 2 bases from V and 3 bases from J, with 11 bases in between. This CDR3 has 15 amino acids. Germline lookup yields CDR1 SGHRS and CDR2 YFSETQ. The CDR3 DNA reads as TGCGCCAGCAGCTTTCGCTTTGGGGACACCGGGGAGCTGTTTTTT. It is translated as CASSFRFGDTGELFF.

This clonotype turned up a few times. The chain has TRBV5-1 and TRBJ1-2; D gene unclear. CDR3 size: 12 residues. V lost 0 bases and J 4 bases, leaving 4 bases between the germline ends. Germline V gives CDR1 SGHRS, CDR2 YFSETQ. This chain's CDR3 is CASSLGLYGYTF. The CDR3 DNA reads TGCGCCAGCAGCTTGGGTCTCTATGGCTACACCTTC.

This clonotype was picked up one time. This rearrangement joins TRBV5-1 to TRBJ1-2, with unresolved D. Germline V gene sequence: CDR1 SGHRS, CDR2 YFSETQ. V was clipped by 4 bases and J by 0 bases, with 13 bases between them. The CDR3 is made up of 15 amino acids. The DNA for the CDR3 is TGCGCCAGCAGCGCCATGGGCCGAACTAACTATGGCTACACCTTC. The encoded protein is CASSAMGRTNYGYTF. Full variable domain (outside the CDR3, taken from reference TRBV5-1 and TRBJ1-2): KAGVTQTPRYLIKTRGQQVTLSCSPISGHRSVSWYQQTPGQGLQFLFEYFSETQRNKGNFPGRFSGRQFSNSRSEMNVSTLELGDSALYLCASSAMGRTNYGYTFGSGTRLTVV.

This clonotype was counted between two and nine times. The gene calls are TRBV6-5 and TRBJ2-5; perhaps TRBD1 as D (6 bases). The CDR3 loop spans 16 amino acids. Looked up from germline, CDR1 is MNHEY and CDR2 is SVGAGI. Trimming removed 0 bases at V and 5 bases at J, with 16 bases between. The DNA of the CDR3 is TGTGCCAGCAGTTACTCAGCAGGGGACCAGGGGGAGACCCAGTACTTC. This encodes CASSYSAGDQGETQYF.

V and J are TRBV12-3 or TRBV12-4 and TRBJ1-1, with TRBD1 matching 7 bases. The junction had 6 bases not matched to a gene; V was cut back by 7 bases and J by 4 bases. The length of the CDR3 is 13 residues. The CDR3 here is CASNIDRATEAFF. DNA of the CDR3: TGTGCCAGCAACATAGACAGGGCCACTGAAGCTTTCTTT.

This chain links TRBV20-1 with TRBJ2-4; TRBD2 matches at 8 bases. V trimming: 3 bases; J trimming: 12 bases; junction bases outside the gene matches: 13. Germline CDR1 and CDR2: DFQATT and SNEGSKA (reference sequence). This CDR3 is 14 amino acids long. Here the CDR3 reads CSASPGRDRGTQYF. The CDR3 DNA follows: TGCAGTGCTAGTCCCGGGAGGGATCGGGGGACTCAGTACTTC.

This clonotype was found a few times. The chain is built from TRBV6-2 or TRBV6-3 and TRBJ2-1; D may be TRBD2 (6 bases). Trimming took 7 bases from V and 10 from J, leaving 29 bases between them. CDR1 is MNHEY, CDR2 SVGEGT, per germline. CDR3 length: 17 amino acids. Written as DNA, the CDR3 is TGTGCCAGCATCCGCGGTGGGGGTAGCGGTCCCGTACAAGAGCAGTTCTTC. Its protein product is CASIRGGGSGPVQEQFF.

V and J are TRBV11-3 and TRBJ2-3; a possible D gene is TRBD1 (7 bases). Trimming left V 5 bases short and J 2 bases short, with 11 bases between. The germline V gene encodes CDR1 SGHNT and CDR2 YENEEA. The length of the CDR3 is 14 residues. The CDR3 region is CASSRGTDTDTQYF. Written as DNA, the CDR3 is TGTGCCAGCAGCCGCGGGACAGACACAGATACGCAGTATTTT.

The rearrangement links TRBV28 to TRBJ2-4; no firm D call. The tail of the sequence fits TRBJ2-7 better, so the J call may be wrong. CDR1 is MDHEN, CDR2 SYDVKM, per germline. The CDR3 length is 13 residues. CDR3 residues: CASSPPDLYEQYF. CDR3 in DNA: TGTGCCAGCAGTCCTCCGGACCTATACGAGCAGTACTTC.

V and J are TRBV6-8 and TRBJ1-2; D not certain. With 3 bases removed from V and 5 bases from J, the gap between germline ends came to 10 bases. Germline V lookup: CDR1 MNHGY, CDR2 SAAAGT. This CDR3 is built from 13 residues. CDR3 DNA: TGTGCCAGCAGTTATCACGGTTCATATGGCTACACCTTC. It yields the protein CASSYHGSYGYTF.

The table lists this clonotype with a few counts. The chain joins TRBV6-5 to TRBJ2-7, with TRBD2 identical over 14 bases. The V gene end was trimmed by 0 bases and the J gene end by 4 bases; junction bases not matched to a gene: 2. The germline V gene encodes CDR1 MNHEY and CDR2 SVGAGI. The CDR3 covers 16 residues. CDR3 DNA sequence: TGTGCCAGCAGTTACTCGGGACTAGCGGGAGATTACGAGCAGTACTTC. Its translation: CASSYSGLAGDYEQYF.

In its sample, this clonotype was seen once. The gene calls are TRBV10-2 and TRBJ2-7; 11 bases match TRBD2. This CDR3 spans 17 amino acids. The germline V gene encodes CDR1 WSHSY and CDR2 SAAADI. V trimming: 0 bases; J trimming: 2 bases; junction bases outside the gene matches: 6. For the CDR3, the DNA is TGCGCCAGCAGTGAGTCTCGACTAGCGGGACTTCCCTACGAGCAGTACTTC. Protein product: CASSESRLAGLPYEQYF.

The chain uses TRBV27 and TRBJ2-7; TRBD2 is a possible D gene (6 bases). There are 14 residues in the CDR3. V was trimmed by 3 bases and J by 0 bases, leaving 9 bases between them. The V gene's germline CDR1 is MNHEY and CDR2 SMNVEV (reference sequence). CDR3 sequence: CASSFGGDSYEQYF. In nucleotides, the CDR3 is TGTGCCAGCAGTTTCGGCGGGGACTCCTACGAGCAGTACTTC.

Worth noting for this clonotype: A read error may account for a junction end that differs from germline. V usage is TRBV28 and J usage is TRBJ2-3, with D tentatively TRBD1 or TRBD2 (5 bases each). Looked up from germline, CDR1 is MDHEN and CDR2 is SYDVKM. The CDR3 runs 13 residues. CDR3 residues: CAGSPGATDTQYF. The CDR3 DNA sequence: TGTGCCGGCAGTCCCGGGGCAACAGATACGCAGTATTTT.

This sequence joins TRBV20-1 and TRBJ1-4; D is unclear. The CDR3 loop spans 13 amino acids. Germline CDR1 DFQATT, CDR2 SNEGSKA (reference sequence). V was pared by 0 bases and J by 7 bases, with 9 bases between. This CDR3 reads CSARDSLGEKLFF. The CDR3, as DNA: TGCAGTGCTAGAGATTCCCTCGGTGAAAAACTGTTTTTT.